This entry concerns a single T cell receptor (beta chain). Its matching antigen is unknown. Time point: patch test 2, 6 weeks after DPC sensitization. The treatment was: therapeutic diphenylcyclopropenone sensitization with weekly scalp DPC. Total RNA was isolated from unfractionated whole blood. The library labeled individual cDNA molecules by adding unique molecular identifiers to them. MiXCR, run by TCRdb on the RACE reads, gives a single entry per CDR3 protein. This sample carries around 130,000 distinct CDR3 sequences, about 11% of them seen once, and the ten largest clones take less than 1.5%. The CDR3 runs 17 residues. Germline CDR1 is SGHTA and CDR2 is FQGNSA. The V end lost 3 bases, the J end lost 0 bases, and 14 bases lay between the germline ends. This entry is derived from a study of human T cells and chemical hapten exposure. Study in general: How much TCR each sample yielded varied, mostly because pooled library volumes differed slightly. Findings and caveats of the study: Donors, who had alopecia, may show an immune response that differs from healthy people's.

The gene calls are TRBV7-2 and TRBJ2-2; the D gene could be TRBD1 or TRBD2 (5 bases each). The sequencing here drew on whole blood, taken in connection with sensitization to the hapten diphenylcyclopropenone (DPC). The origin of this receptor is a woman in her forties or fifties with alopecia areata. Some clones in this sample may be carry-over from other donors' samples. This chain's CDR3 is CASSLLGDPSNTGELFF. The CDR3 nucleotides are TGTGCCAGCAGCTTGTTGGGGGACCCCTCGAACACCGGGGAGCTGTTTTTT.